Presented here are 24 T cell receptor beta chains from one specimen sequenced in a study of blood T cell repertoires in COVID-19. Data came from immunoSEQ multiplex PCR; TCRdb stores just in-frame clones and leaves some out. The profile shows some 290,000 clones, more than 75% of them singletons. Material for sequencing was PBMCs or T cells enriched from blood (not recorded which). These receptors came from a woman aged 40-49 years with acute COVID-19.

The chain links TRBV5-6 to TRBJ1-4; tentative D call: TRBD1 (5 bases). V was trimmed by 0 bases and J by 8 bases, leaving 11 bases between them. Per the germline V gene, CDR1 is SGHDT and CDR2 is YYEEEE. The CDR3 runs to 14 residues. This chain's CDR3 is CASSLEGLGEKLFF. The CDR3 nucleotides read TGTGCCAGCAGCTTGGAGGGGTTAGGGGAAAAACTGTTTTTT.

Regarding this clone: Additional DNA sequences in this sample encode the identical CDR3. The genes are TRBV29-1 and TRBJ1-1, with 7 bases that match TRBD1. Germline-derived CDR1 and CDR2 are SQVTM and ANQGSEA. With V trimmed by 4 bases and J by 4 bases, 3 bases remained unmatched. This CDR3 has 12 amino acids. CDR3: CSVGQGGTEAFF. The CDR3 region has the DNA TGCAGCGTTGGACAGGGAGGCACTGAAGCTTTCTTT.

This chain connects TRBV7-2 to TRBJ2-1, with D unresolved. V dropped 4 bases and J dropped 1 base, with 14 bases sitting between them. The CDR3 is 16 residues long. The germline V gene has CDR1 SGHTA and CDR2 FQGNSA. CDR3 amino acids: CASSSPRYNSYNEQFF. CDR3 in DNA: TGTGCCAGCAGCTCCCCCCGATACAATTCCTACAATGAGCAGTTCTTC.

The chain uses TRBV20-1 and TRBJ2-1, with D unresolved. The CDR3 covers 11 residues. The V gene lost 1 base and the J gene lost 9 bases, with 7 bases spanning the gap. CDR1 is DFQATT and CDR2 is SNEGSKA in the germline V gene (reference sequence). In nucleotides, the CDR3 is TGCAGTGCTAGAGGGAGTTCTGAGCAGTTCTTC. It encodes CSARGSSEQFF.

The chain recombines TRBV12-3 or TRBV12-4 with TRBJ1-5, with 7 bases aligning to TRBD1. The CDR3 contains 13 residues. Unmatched junction bases numbered 3, after V lost 6 bases and J lost 4 bases. CDR3 nucleotides: TGTGCCAGCAGGAGACAGGGAAATCAGCCCCAGCATTTT. It specifies CASRRQGNQPQHF.

V gene TRBV20-1 combines with J gene TRBJ2-1; D is undetermined. Trimming took off 2 bases at V and 4 bases at J, with 3 bases between the two ends. This CDR3 contains 11 residues. Germline CDR1 DFQATT, CDR2 SNEGSKA (reference sequence). CDR3 in amino acids: CSARLYNEQFF. In nucleotides, the CDR3 is TGCAGTGCTAGACTTTACAATGAGCAGTTCTTC.

In DNA, the CDR3 is TGTGCCAGCAGCACCGGGGATCTGTCGTGGGCTTTCTTT. It codes for CASSTGDLSWAFF. The V gene is TRBV7-9, the J gene TRBJ1-1; D remains ambiguous. The germline V gene encodes CDR1 SEHNR and CDR2 FQNEAQ (reference sequence). CDR3 length: 13 amino acids. The germline V and J ends were trimmed by 5 bases and 11 bases, with 18 bases remaining between them.

CDR3 nucleotide sequence: TGTGCCAGCCGAGGAGACAGGGTGAATCAGCCCCAGCATTTT. The encoded protein is CASRGDRVNQPQHF. This sequence joins TRBV10-3 and TRBJ1-5, with 7 bases matching TRBD1. Germline values: CDR1 ENHRY, CDR2 SYGVKD. This CDR3 is built from 14 residues. With 10 bases clipped from V and 4 bases from J, the junction kept 10 bases outside the gene matches.

V gene TRBV29-1 combines with J gene TRBJ2-5, with D unclear. The CDR3 is 15 residues long. Germline V gives CDR1 SQVTM, CDR2 ANQGSEA. Trimming removed 5 bases from V and 1 base from J, with 17 bases in between. In nucleotides, the CDR3 is TGCAGCGTTAGAGCACGCCCTACGCTCCAAGAGACCCAGTACTTC. This sequence encodes CSVRARPTLQETQYF.

This clone was observed a single time. V gene TRBV5-1 combines with J gene TRBJ2-1; 9 bases align to TRBD2. Germline CDR1 is SGHRS and CDR2 is YFSETQ. With V trimmed by 7 bases and J by 4 bases, 6 bases remained unmatched. This CDR3 is built from 14 residues. The chain's CDR3 is CASSRLAEYNEQFF. In DNA, the CDR3 is TGCGCCAGCTCTCGACTAGCGGAATACAATGAGCAGTTCTTC. Full variable domain (outside the CDR3, taken from reference TRBV5-1 and TRBJ2-1): KAGVTQTPRYLIKTRGQQVTLSCSPISGHRSVSWYQQTPGQGLQFLFEYFSETQRNKGNFPGRFSGRQFSNSRSEMNVSTLELGDSALYLCASSRLAEYNEQFFGPGTRLTVL.

The V gene is TRBV6-5, the J gene TRBJ1-1; D is perhaps TRBD1 (5 bases). Trimming shortened V by 6 bases and J by 3 bases, and 11 bases separated the two germline ends. Germline V gives CDR1 MNHEY, CDR2 SVGAGI. This CDR3 has 13 amino acids. DNA for the CDR3: TGTGCCAGCAGCGATTCACAGGACACTGAAGCTTTCTTT. Protein product: CASSDSQDTEAFF.

As for this clone: This sample includes further DNA sequences coding for the same CDR3. The chain recombines TRBV7-9 with TRBJ1-1; TRBD1 matches at 8 bases. This CDR3 is built from 14 residues. V dropped 4 bases and J dropped 2; count of bases not matched to a gene: 3. The germline CDR1 and CDR2 sequences are SEHNR and FQNEAQ (reference sequence). CDR3 in DNA: TGTGCCAGCAGCTCGGACAGGGCAAACACTGAAGCTTTCTTT. It encodes CASSSDRANTEAFF.

This clone turned up a few times. The DNA for the CDR3 is TGTGCCAGCAGTTCCGGACGACAGACCACAGATACGCAGTATTTT. Translation: CASSSGRQTTDTQYF. The chain links TRBV6-2 or TRBV6-3 to TRBJ2-3; weak D call: TRBD1 (5 bases). Germline V gene lookup returns CDR1 MNHEY and CDR2 SVGEGT. This CDR3 has 15 residues. V lost 4 bases and J 2 bases, leaving 13 bases between the germline ends.

V is TRBV5-1 and J is TRBJ2-3; 7 bases agree with TRBD2. The germline V gene encodes CDR1 SGHRS and CDR2 YFSETQ. J was trimmed by 4 bases and V by 4 bases; bases with no gene match: 15. The CDR3 has 17 amino acids. The CDR3 coding sequence is TGCGCCAGCAGCGTGCGCCCTCAGGGACTATTTGCAGATACGCAGTATTTT. It translates to CASSVRPQGLFADTQYF.

V and J are TRBV2 and TRBJ1-3; a possible D gene is TRBD1 (5 bases). Between the trimmed V and J ends, which lost 2 bases and 1 base, there was a span of 9 bases. Germline CDR1 SNHLY, CDR2 FYNNEI. This CDR3 spans 15 amino acids. CDR3 in DNA: TGTGCCAGCAGTGAAATCTACAGGTCTGGAAACACCATATATTTT. It translates to CASSEIYRSGNTIYF.

The gene calls are TRBV10-3 and TRBJ1-5; D call uncertain. The CDR3 totals 13 residues. V was cut by 0 bases and J by 6 bases, with 6 bases left in between. Germline lookup yields CDR1 ENHRY and CDR2 SYGVKD. CDR3 nucleotide sequence: TGTGCCATCAGTGAGTCGACTAGTCAGCCCCAGCATTTT. This encodes CAISESTSQPQHF.

This rearrangement joins TRBV30 to TRBJ2-7; D perhaps matches TRBD1 (6 bases). The CDR3 sequence is 14 residues long. Germline CDR1 is GTSNPN and CDR2 is SVGIG (reference sequence). V gave up 2 bases and J gave up 3 bases, with 14 bases separating them. The CDR3 region is CAWSRTAADYEQYF. CDR3 nucleotides: TGTGCCTGGAGTAGGACAGCCGCTGACTACGAGCAGTACTTC.

The chain links TRBV9 to TRBJ1-5; D is undetermined. In germline, CDR1 is SGDLS, CDR2 YYNGEE. There are 12 residues in the CDR3. V was cut by 4 bases and J by 4 bases, with 6 bases left in between. The CDR3 region is CASSRGNQPQHF. For the CDR3, the DNA is TGTGCCAGCAGCCGGGGAAATCAGCCCCAGCATTTT.

V usage is TRBV5-5 and J usage is TRBJ1-2; the match to TRBD1 covers 7 bases. CDR3 length: 15 amino acids. Germline V gives CDR1 SGHKS, CDR2 YYEKEE (reference sequence). J lost 8 bases, V lost 0 bases, and 10 bases had no gene match. CDR3 bases: TGTGCCAGCAGCTTGGATAACAGGGGATCGATGGGCTACACCTTC. Protein product: CASSLDNRGSMGYTF.

This sequence joins TRBV15 and TRBJ1-1; TRBD1 matches 10 bases. Losses at the gene ends were 1 base for V and 2 bases for J; bases not matched to a gene: 7. The CDR3 runs to 17 residues. The germline gives CDR1 LNHNV, CDR2 YYDKDF (reference sequence). The CDR3 sequence is CATSRGQGAGRNTEAFF. The DNA for the CDR3 is TGTGCCACCAGCAGAGGACAGGGGGCAGGTCGAAACACTGAAGCTTTCTTT.

The V and J genes are TRBV19 and TRBJ1-1, with D unresolved. Germline loops: CDR1 LNHDA, CDR2 SQIVND (reference sequence). V lost 2 bases and J 6 bases, leaving 13 bases between the germline ends. The CDR3 covers 14 residues. Here the CDR3 DNA reads TGTGCCAGTAGTATACGGCCCGCGGCGGCTGAAGCTTTCTTT. Translated: CASSIRPAAAEAFF.

This chain links TRBV3-1 (or the pseudogene TRBV3-2) with TRBJ1-5; D is perhaps TRBD1 (5 bases). CDR1 and CDR2 (germline): LGHDT, YNNKEL (reference sequence). This CDR3 region has 13 residues. V shed 5 bases and J shed 6 bases, with 11 bases lying between them. The CDR3 DNA is TGTGCCAGCAGCAGAACCCAGGGTCAGCCCCAGCATTTT. Protein: CASSRTQGQPQHF.

V usage is TRBV24-1 and J usage is TRBJ2-1; D is ambiguous. This CDR3 has 12 amino acids. V was trimmed by 4 bases and J by 12 bases, leaving 12 bases between them. The germline CDR1 and CDR2 sequences are KGHDR and SFDVKD. CDR3 DNA: TGTGCCACCAGTGAGCGAGATACTCGGCAGTTCTTC. This gives the protein CATSERDTRQFF.

This clone appeared a single time. The CDR3 DNA follows: TGTGCCAGTAGGGACCCCGGGACAGGGGGTTTTCAGCCCCAGCATTTT. This translates into CASRDPGTGGFQPQHF. V usage is TRBV19 and J usage is TRBJ1-5; 11 bases fit TRBD1. The V gene end was trimmed by 6 bases and the J gene end by 6 bases; junction bases not matched to a gene: 10. CDR3 length: 16 amino acids. Germline V lookup: CDR1 LNHDA, CDR2 SQIVND (reference sequence).